Reported below is one TCR beta chain. Treatment denoted: 15 to 20 received Ad26.COV2.S at low or high dose, single or two shots; five or six received placebo; per-sample allocation not given. Sampling occurred on day 63 after the first vaccine or placebo injection. This specimen comes from a study of Ad26.COV2.S vaccination and SARS-CoV-2 variants. The repertoire was sequenced with immunoSEQ multiplex PCR; TCRdb's copy has only in-frame clones and lacks some. The sample lists 350,000 to 400,000 clones, 75% to 90% seen once, with under 3.5% in the top ten. The CDR3 length is 15 residues. CDR1 and CDR2 (germline): SNHLY, FYNNEI. V lost 8 bases, J lost 0 bases, and 14 bases lay in between.

J is TRBJ1-5 and V is TRBV2, with a possible D match to TRBD1 (6 bases). The material sequenced was peripheral blood, taken in a trial of Ad26.COV2.S vaccine versus placebo. The TCR was taken from a person between 18 and 60 years old who received the Ad26.COV2.S COVID-19 vaccine or a placebo. CDR3 in DNA: TGTGCCAGCTCTCCCAGGGGAGATAGCAATCAGCCCCAGCATTTT. It encodes CASSPRGDSNQPQHF.